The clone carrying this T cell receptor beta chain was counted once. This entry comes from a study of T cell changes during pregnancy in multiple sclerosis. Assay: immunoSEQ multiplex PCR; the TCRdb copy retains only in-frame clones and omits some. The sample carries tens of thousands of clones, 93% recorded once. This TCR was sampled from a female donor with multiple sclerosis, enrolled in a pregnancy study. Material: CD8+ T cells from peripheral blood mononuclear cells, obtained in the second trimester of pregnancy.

The CDR3 nucleotides read TGCGCCAGCAGCCCCGGGACTAGCGGGAGCCTCTCCTACGAGCAGTACTTC. It translates to CASSPGTSGSLSYEQYF. The V and J genes are TRBV4-3 and TRBJ2-7, with 14 bases identical to TRBD2. Germline assignment: CDR1 LGHNA and CDR2 YSLEER. The CDR3 has 17 amino acids. The V gene end was trimmed by 4 bases and the J gene end by 0 bases; junction bases not matched to a gene: 5.